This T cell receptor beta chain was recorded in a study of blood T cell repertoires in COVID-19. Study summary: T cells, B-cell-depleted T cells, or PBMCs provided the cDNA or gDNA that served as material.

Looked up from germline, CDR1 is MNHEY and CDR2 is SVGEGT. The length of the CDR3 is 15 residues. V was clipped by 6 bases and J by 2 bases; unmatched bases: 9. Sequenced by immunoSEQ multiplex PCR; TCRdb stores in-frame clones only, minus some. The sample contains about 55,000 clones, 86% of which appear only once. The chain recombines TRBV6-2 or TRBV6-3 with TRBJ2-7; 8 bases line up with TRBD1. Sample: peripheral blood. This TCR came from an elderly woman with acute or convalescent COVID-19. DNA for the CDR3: TGTGCCAGCAGCCCTCGTCAGGGGGCGGCCTACGAGCAGTACTTC. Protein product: CASSPRQGAAYEQYF.